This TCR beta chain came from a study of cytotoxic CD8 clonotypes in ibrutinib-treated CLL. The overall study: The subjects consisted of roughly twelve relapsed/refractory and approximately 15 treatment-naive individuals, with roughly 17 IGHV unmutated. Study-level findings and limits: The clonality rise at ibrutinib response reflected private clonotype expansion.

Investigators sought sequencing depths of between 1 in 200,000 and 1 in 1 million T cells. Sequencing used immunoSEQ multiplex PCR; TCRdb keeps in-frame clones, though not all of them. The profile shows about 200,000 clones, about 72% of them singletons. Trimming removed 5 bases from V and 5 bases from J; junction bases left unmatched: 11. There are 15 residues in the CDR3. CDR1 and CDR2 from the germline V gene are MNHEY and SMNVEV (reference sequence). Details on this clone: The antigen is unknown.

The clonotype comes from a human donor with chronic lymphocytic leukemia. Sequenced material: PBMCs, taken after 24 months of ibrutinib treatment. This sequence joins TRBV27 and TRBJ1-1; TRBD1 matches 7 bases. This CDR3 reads CASSPRTGTGTEAFF. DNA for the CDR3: TGTGCCAGCAGTCCGCGGACAGGAACGGGGACTGAAGCTTTCTTT.